This T cell receptor beta chain was sequenced during a study of T cell repertoires in cytomegalovirus infection. About the research overall: Public TCR beta signature analysis indicated the presence of both CMV infection and matching HLA type. General observations from the study: Frequencies of public TCR beta families were cumulated, and this identified carriers of CMV plus the relevant HLA. The study found HLA-C-restricted CMV-specific TCR beta clonotypes dominating the ex vivo response.

The CDR3 totals 14 residues. J gave up 0 bases and V 6 bases, and 3 bases lay outside the gene matches. The germline gives CDR1 SEHNR, CDR2 FQNEAQ (reference sequence). This clonotype was observed at least ten times. Its matching antigen is unknown. TCRdb fed the reads into MiXCR, producing one record per CDR3 protein. The table lists 290,000 or so distinct CDR3 sequences, roughly a tenth of them singletons, with approximately 2.3% in the top ten. The sample was PBMCs. This receptor was obtained from a human donor in good health (CMV status not recorded). Some clones in this sample may be carry-over from other donors' samples. V is TRBV7-9 and J is TRBJ2-3; 7 nucleotides align to TRBD1. The CDR3 protein is CASSRGPSTDTQYF. CDR3 in DNA: TGTGCCAGCAGTAGGGGGCCCAGCACAGATACGCAGTATTTT.